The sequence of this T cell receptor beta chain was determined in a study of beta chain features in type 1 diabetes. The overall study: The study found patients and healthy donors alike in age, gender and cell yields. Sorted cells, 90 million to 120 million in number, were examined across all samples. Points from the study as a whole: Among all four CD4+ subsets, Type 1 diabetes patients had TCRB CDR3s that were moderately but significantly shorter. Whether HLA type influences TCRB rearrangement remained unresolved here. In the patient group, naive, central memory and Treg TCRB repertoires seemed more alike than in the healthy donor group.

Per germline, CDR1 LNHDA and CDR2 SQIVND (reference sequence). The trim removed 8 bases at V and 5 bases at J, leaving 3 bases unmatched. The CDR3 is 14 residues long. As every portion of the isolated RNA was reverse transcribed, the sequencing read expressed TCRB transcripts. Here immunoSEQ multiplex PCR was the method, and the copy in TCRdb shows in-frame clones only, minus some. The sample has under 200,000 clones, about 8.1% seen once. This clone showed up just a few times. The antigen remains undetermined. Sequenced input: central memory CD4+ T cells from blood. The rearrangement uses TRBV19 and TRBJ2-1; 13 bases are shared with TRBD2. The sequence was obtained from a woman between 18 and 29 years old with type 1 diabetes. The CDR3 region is CASAGLAGNNEQFF. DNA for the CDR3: TGTGCCAGTGCGGGACTAGCGGGAAACAATGAGCAGTTCTTC.